This T cell receptor (beta chain) was found in a study of blood T cell repertoires in COVID-19. The protocol was immunoSEQ multiplex PCR, while the TCRdb copy is restricted to in-frame clones and leaves out a portion. This table holds 45,000 to 60,000 clones, approximately 88% found once. V was shortened by 3 bases and J by 3 bases, with 13 bases between the two germline ends. The CDR3 is 15 amino acids. The germline V gene has CDR1 LNHDA and CDR2 SQIVND (reference sequence). The receptor comes from a man in his forties or fifties with acute or convalescent COVID-19. The chain uses TRBV19 and TRBJ2-3, with D maybe TRBD2 (6 bases). Sequenced sample: peripheral blood. CDR3 DNA sequence: TGTGCCAGTAGTATGGAATCTCGGGGGACAGATACGCAGTATTTT. Protein sequence: CASSMESRGTDTQYF.